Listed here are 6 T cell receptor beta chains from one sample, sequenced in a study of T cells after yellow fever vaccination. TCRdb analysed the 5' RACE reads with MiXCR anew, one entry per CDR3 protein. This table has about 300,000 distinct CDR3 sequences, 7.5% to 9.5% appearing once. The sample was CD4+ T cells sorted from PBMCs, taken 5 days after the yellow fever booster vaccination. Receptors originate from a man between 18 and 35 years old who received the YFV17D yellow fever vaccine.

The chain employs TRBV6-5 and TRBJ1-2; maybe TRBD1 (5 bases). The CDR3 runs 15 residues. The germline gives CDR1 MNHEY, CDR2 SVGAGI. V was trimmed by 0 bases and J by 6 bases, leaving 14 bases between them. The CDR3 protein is CASSYSRPGKDGYTF. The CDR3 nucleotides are TGTGCCAGCAGTTACTCGAGGCCAGGGAAAGATGGCTACACCTTC.

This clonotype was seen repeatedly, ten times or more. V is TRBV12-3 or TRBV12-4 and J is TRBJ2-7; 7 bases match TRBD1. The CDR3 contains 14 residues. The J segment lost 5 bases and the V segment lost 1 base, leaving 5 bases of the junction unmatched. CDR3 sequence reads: CASSLGQGIDEQYF. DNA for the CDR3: TGTGCCAGCAGTTTAGGACAGGGCATCGACGAGCAGTACTTC.

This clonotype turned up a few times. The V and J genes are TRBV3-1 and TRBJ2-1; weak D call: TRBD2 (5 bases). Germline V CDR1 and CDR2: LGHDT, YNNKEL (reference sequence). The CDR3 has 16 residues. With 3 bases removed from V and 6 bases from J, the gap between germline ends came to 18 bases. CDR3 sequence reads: CASSHGRGYKGNEQFF. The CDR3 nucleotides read TGTGCCAGCAGCCATGGCCGAGGGTATAAGGGCAATGAGCAGTTCTTC.

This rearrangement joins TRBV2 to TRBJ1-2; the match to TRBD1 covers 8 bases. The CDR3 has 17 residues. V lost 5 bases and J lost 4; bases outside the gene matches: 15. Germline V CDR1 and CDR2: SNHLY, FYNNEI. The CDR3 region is CASSQETRAQGVYGYTF. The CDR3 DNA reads TGTGCCAGCAGTCAAGAAACCCGAGCACAGGGGGTCTATGGCTACACCTTC.

CDR3 sequence reads: CATSTPGQEPDTQYF. In DNA form, the CDR3 reads TGTGCCACCAGTACCCCGGGACAGGAACCAGATACGCAGTATTTT. The rearrangement uses TRBV24-1 and TRBJ2-3; the match to TRBD1 covers 8 bases. The CDR3 length is 15 residues. The V and J ends lost 6 bases and 4 bases, in that order; junction bases with no gene match: 8. Germline loops: CDR1 KGHDR, CDR2 SFDVKD.

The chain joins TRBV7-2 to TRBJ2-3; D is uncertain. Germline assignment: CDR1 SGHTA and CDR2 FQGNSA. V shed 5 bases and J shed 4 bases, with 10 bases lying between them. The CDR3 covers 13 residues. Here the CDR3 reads CASSRPWADTQYF. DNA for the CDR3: TGTGCCAGCAGCCGACCGTGGGCAGATACGCAGTATTTT.